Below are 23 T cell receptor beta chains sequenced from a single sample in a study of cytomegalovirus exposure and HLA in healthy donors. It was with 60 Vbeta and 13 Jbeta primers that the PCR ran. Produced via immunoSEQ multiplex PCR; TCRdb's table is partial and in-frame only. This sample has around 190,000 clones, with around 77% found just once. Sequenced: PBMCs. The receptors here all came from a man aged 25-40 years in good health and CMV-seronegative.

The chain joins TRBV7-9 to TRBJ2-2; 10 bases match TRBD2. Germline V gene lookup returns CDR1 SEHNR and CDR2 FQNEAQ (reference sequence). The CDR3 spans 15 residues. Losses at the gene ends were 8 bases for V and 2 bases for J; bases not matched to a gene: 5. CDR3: CASVGLAENTGELFF. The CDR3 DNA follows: TGTGCCAGCGTAGGACTAGCGGAAAACACCGGGGAGCTGTTTTTT.

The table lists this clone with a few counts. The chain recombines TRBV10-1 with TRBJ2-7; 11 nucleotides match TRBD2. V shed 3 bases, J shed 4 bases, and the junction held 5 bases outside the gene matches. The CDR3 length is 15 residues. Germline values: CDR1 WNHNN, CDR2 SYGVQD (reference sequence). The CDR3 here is CASSDIAGGPYEQYF. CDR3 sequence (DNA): TGCGCCAGCAGTGATATAGCGGGAGGGCCTTACGAGCAGTACTTC.

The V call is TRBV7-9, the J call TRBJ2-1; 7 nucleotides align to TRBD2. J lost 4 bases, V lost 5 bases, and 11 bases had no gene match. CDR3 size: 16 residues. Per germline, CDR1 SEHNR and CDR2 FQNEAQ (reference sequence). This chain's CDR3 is CASSPGLGLTYNEQFF. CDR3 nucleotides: TGTGCCAGCAGCCCCGGGCTGGGACTAACTTACAATGAGCAGTTCTTC.

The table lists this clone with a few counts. For the CDR3, the DNA is TGTGCCAGCAGTTTAAACCCCGACGGGTCCTATGGCTACACCTTC. Encoded protein: CASSLNPDGSYGYTF. The chain combines TRBV27 with TRBJ1-2; D remains ambiguous. The CDR3 runs to 15 residues. Per the germline V gene, CDR1 is MNHEY and CDR2 is SMNVEV (reference sequence). V was trimmed by 2 bases and J by 4 bases, leaving 14 bases between them.

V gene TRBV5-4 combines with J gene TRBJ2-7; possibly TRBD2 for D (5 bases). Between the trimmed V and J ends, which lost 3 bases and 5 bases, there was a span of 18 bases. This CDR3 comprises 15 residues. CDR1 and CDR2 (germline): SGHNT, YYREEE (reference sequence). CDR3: CASSSEGRSIDEQYF. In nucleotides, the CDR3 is TGTGCCAGCAGCTCTGAGGGTCGGTCCATCGACGAGCAGTACTTC.

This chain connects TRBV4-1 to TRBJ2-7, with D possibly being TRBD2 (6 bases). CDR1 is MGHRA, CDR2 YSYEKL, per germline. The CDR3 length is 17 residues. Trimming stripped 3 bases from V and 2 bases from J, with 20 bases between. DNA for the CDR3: TGCGCCAGCAGCCATCGTGGCGGGGAAGGGCGGGCCTACGAGCAGTACTTC. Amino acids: CASSHRGGEGRAYEQYF.

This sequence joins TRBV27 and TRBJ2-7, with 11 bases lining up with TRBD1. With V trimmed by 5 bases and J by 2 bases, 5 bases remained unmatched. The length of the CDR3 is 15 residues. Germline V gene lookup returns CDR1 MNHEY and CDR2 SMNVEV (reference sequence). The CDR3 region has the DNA TGTGCCAGCAGTCCGGACAGGGGGCGCCCCTACGAGCAGTACTTC. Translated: CASSPDRGRPYEQYF.

The CDR3, as DNA: TGCAGCGTTAATCAGTCTCCCGGCTACACCTTC. Translated: CSVNQSPGYTF. J is TRBJ1-2 and V is TRBV29-1, with no clear D. Germline CDR1 is SQVTM and CDR2 is ANQGSEA. Trimming pared 5 bases from V and 8 bases from J, leaving 12 bases between. The CDR3 is 11 amino acids.

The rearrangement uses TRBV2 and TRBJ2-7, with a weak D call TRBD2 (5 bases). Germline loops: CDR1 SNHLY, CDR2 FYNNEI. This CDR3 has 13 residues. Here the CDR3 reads CAQPVGSSYEQYF. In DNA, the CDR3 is TGTGCGCAGCCAGTGGGGAGCTCCTACGAGCAGTACTTC.

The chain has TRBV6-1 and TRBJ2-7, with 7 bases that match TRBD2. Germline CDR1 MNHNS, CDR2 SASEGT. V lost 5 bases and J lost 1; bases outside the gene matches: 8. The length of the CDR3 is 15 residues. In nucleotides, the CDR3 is TGTGCCAGCAGTCCCGTCCCGGGGGGTTCCTACGAGCAGTACTTC. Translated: CASSPVPGGSYEQYF.

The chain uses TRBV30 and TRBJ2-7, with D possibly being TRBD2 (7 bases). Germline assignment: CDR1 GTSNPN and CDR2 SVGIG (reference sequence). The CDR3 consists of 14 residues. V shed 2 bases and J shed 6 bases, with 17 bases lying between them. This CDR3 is CAWSLGGVGGEQYF. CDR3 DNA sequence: TGTGCCTGGAGTTTGGGGGGGGTAGGGGGCGAGCAGTACTTC.

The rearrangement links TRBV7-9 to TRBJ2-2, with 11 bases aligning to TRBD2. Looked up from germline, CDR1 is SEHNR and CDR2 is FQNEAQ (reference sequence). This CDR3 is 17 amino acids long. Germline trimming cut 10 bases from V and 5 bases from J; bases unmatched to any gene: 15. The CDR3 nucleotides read TGTGCCACCCGAAGGGGACTAGCGGAGACAAAAACCGGGGAGCTGTTTTTT. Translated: CATRRGLAETKTGELFF.

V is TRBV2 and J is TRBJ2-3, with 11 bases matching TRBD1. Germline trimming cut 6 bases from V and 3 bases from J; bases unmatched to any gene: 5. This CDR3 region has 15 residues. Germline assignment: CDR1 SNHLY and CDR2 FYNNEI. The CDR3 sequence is CASRGQGAPTDTQYF. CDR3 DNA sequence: TGTGCCAGCAGAGGACAGGGGGCGCCAACAGATACGCAGTATTTT. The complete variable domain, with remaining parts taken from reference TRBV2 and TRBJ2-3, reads EPEVTQTPSHQVTQMGQEVILRCVPISNHLYFYWYRQILGQKVEFLVSFYNNEISEKSEIFDDQFSVERPDGSNFTLKIRSTKLEDSAMYFCASRGQGAPTDTQYFGPGTRLTVL.

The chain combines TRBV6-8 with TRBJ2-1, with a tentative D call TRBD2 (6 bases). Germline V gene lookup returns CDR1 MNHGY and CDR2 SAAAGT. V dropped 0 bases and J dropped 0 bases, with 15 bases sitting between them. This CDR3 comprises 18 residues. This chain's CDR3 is CASSYSTLAKSSYNEQFF. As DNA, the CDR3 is TGTGCCAGCAGTTACTCGACCCTAGCGAAGAGCTCCTACAATGAGCAGTTCTTC.

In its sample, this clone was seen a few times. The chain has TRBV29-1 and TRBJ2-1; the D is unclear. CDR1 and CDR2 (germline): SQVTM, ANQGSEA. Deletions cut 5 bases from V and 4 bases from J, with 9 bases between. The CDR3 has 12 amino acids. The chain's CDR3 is CSVTHKYNEQFF. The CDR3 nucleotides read TGCAGCGTTACCCACAAGTACAATGAGCAGTTCTTC.

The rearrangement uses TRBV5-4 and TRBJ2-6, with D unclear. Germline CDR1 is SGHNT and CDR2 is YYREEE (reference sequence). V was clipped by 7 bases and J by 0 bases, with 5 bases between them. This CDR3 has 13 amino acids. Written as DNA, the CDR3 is TGTGCCAGCCGAGGCTCTGGGGCCAACGTCCTGACTTTC. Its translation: CASRGSGANVLTF.

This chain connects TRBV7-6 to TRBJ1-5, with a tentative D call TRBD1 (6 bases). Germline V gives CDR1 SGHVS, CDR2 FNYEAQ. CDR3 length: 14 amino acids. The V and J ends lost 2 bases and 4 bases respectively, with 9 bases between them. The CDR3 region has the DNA TGTGCCAGCAGCTTAAACAGGGCAAATCAGCCCCAGCATTTT. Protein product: CASSLNRANQPQHF.

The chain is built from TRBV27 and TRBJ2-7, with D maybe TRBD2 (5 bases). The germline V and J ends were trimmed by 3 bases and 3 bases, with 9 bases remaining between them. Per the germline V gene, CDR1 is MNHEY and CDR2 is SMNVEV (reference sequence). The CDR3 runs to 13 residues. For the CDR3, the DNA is TGTGCCAGCAGTTTGGCGGGCCGCTACGAGCAGTACTTC. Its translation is CASSLAGRYEQYF.

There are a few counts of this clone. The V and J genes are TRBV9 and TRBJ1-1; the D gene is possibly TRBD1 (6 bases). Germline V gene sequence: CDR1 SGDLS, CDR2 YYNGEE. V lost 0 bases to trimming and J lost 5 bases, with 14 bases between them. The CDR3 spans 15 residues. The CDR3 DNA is TGTGCCAGCAGCGTAGCAACCCCAGGGGTAACTGAAGCTTTCTTT. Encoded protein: CASSVATPGVTEAFF. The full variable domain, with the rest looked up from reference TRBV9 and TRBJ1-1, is DSGVTQTPKHLITATGQRVTLRCSPRSGDLSVYWYQQSLDQGLQFLIQYYNGEERAKGNILERFSAQQFPDLHSELNLSSLELGDSALYFCASSVATPGVTEAFFGQGTRLTVV.

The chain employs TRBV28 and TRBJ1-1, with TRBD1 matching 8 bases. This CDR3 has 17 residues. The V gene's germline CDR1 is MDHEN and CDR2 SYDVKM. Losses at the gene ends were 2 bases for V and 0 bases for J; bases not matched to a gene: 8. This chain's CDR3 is CASSLGQGRVMNTEAFF. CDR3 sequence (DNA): TGTGCCAGCAGTTTAGGACAGGGAAGGGTCATGAACACTGAAGCTTTCTTT.

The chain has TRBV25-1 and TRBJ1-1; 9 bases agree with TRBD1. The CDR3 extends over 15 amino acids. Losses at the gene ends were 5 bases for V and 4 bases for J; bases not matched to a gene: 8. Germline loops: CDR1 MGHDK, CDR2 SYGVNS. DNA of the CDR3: TGTGCCAGCAGTCAAACGACAGGGGGAAGCACTGAAGCTTTCTTT. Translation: CASSQTTGGSTEAFF.

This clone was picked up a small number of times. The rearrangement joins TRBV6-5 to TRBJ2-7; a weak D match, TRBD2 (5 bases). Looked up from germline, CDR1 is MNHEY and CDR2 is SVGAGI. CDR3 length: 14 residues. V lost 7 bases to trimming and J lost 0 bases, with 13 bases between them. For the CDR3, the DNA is TGTGCCAGCAAGAGAGGGATAATCTCCTACGAGCAGTACTTC. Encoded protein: CASKRGIISYEQYF.

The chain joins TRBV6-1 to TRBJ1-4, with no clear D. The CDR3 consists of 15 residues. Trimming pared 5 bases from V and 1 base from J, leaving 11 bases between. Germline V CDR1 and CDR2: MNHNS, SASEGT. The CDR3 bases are TGTGCCAGCAGTTTGGCGGGTGGAACTAATGAAAAACTGTTTTTT. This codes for CASSLAGGTNEKLFF.